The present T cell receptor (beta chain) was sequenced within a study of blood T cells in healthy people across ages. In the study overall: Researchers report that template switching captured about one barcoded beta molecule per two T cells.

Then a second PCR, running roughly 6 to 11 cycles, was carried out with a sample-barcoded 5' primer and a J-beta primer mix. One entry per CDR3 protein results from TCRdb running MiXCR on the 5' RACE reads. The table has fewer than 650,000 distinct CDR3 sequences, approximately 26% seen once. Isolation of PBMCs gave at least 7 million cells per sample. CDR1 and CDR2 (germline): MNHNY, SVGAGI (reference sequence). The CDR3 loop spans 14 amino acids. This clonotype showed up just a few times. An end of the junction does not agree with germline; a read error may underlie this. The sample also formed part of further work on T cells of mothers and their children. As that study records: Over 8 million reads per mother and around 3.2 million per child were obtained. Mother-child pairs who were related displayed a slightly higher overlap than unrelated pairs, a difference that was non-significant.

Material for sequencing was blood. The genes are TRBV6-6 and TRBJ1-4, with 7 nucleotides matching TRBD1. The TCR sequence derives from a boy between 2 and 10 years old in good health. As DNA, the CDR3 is TGTGCCAGCAGGCGACAGGGCCTTAATGAAGAACTGTTTTTT. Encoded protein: CASRRQGLNEELFF.